What follows are 4 T cell receptor beta chains derived from one specimen sequenced in a study of T cells in Graves' hyperthyroidism and ophthalmopathy. RNA transcripts gave rise to amplified TCR beta CDR3 regions. The HTBI primer set served for first-round RT-PCR of the TCR CDR3. Via MiXCR, TCRdb re-called the multiplex PCR reads, giving one row per CDR3 protein. The data contain some 490,000 distinct CDR3 sequences, approximately 22% of them singletons. Sequenced sample: blood. These receptors were obtained from a woman in her seventies with Graves' ophthalmopathy.

The genes are TRBV5-4 and TRBJ1-1, with 11 bases fitting TRBD1. The CDR3 covers 17 residues. Trimming at V came to 0 bases and at J to 5 bases, leaving 9 bases not matched to a gene. The germline gives CDR1 SGHNT, CDR2 YYREEE (reference sequence). Here the CDR3 reads CASSLATTGTGGTEAFF. The CDR3 region has the DNA TGTGCCAGCAGCTTGGCGACCACTGGGACAGGGGGAACTGAAGCTTTCTTT.

This clonotype was observed a handful of times. The rearrangement uses TRBV7-3 and TRBJ2-1, with D perhaps TRBD2 (5 bases). V was shortened by 3 bases and J by 7 bases, with 16 bases between the two germline ends. Looked up from germline, CDR1 is SGHTA and CDR2 is FQGTGA. The CDR3 is made up of 15 amino acids. Here the CDR3 reads CASSFAHITGNEQFF. CDR3 DNA: TGTGCCAGCAGCTTCGCCCATATTACGGGGAATGAGCAGTTCTTC.

This clonotype showed up just a few times. The chain joins TRBV5-1 to TRBJ2-1, with 7 bases lining up with TRBD1. Germline CDR1 is SGHRS and CDR2 is YFSETQ. V trimming: 5 bases; J trimming: 6 bases; junction bases outside the gene matches: 8. The CDR3 has 14 residues. The CDR3 here is CASRRGPGTNEQFF. For the CDR3, the DNA is TGCGCCAGCAGAAGGGGGCCAGGCACCAATGAGCAGTTCTTC.

The J gene is TRBJ2-3, the V gene TRBV11-2, with 7 bases that match TRBD2. Germline CDR1 and CDR2: SGHAT and FQNNGV. The CDR3 consists of 11 residues. V was pared by 0 bases and J by 14 bases, with 2 bases of the junction left unmatched. This chain's CDR3 is CASSLETSWYF. The CDR3 DNA sequence: TGTGCCAGCAGCTTAGAGACTAGCTGGTATTTT.